One sample yielded the 24 T cell receptor beta chains listed below, sequenced in a study of blood T cell repertoires in COVID-19. TCRdb keeps only in-frame clones here, not all; method: immunoSEQ multiplex PCR. This table has approximately 250,000 clones, around 84% appearing once. The sample consisted of peripheral blood. The origin of the receptors is a man aged 40-55 years with acute or convalescent COVID-19.

In this sample, this clone turned up a few times. The chain uses TRBV3-1 (or the pseudogene TRBV3-2) and TRBJ2-3, with 7 nucleotides matching TRBD2. This CDR3 contains 13 residues. The germline V gene has CDR1 LGHDT and CDR2 YNNKEL (reference sequence). Trimming cost V 6 bases and J 4 bases; bases outside gene matches: 4. CDR3 nucleotide sequence: TGTGCCAGCAGGCGAGCGGGGTCAGATACGCAGTATTTT. This sequence encodes CASRRAGSDTQYF.

V usage is TRBV6-5 and J usage is TRBJ2-3; 9 nucleotides agree with TRBD2. The CDR3 covers 16 residues. V lost 2 bases, J lost 4 bases, and 7 bases stayed unmatched. Germline CDR1 and CDR2: MNHEY and SVGAGI. CDR3 amino acids: CASSYGSSGVADTQYF. The CDR3, as DNA: TGTGCCAGCAGTTACGGGTCTAGCGGGGTGGCAGATACGCAGTATTTT.

The V gene is TRBV11-3, the J gene TRBJ2-1; 11 positions agree with TRBD2. Germline V gives CDR1 SGHNT, CDR2 YENEEA. Trimming at V came to 4 bases and at J to 5 bases, leaving 4 bases not matched to a gene. CDR3 size: 15 residues. This chain's CDR3 is CASSWGLADNNEQFF. CDR3 nucleotide sequence: TGTGCCAGCAGCTGGGGACTAGCGGACAACAATGAGCAGTTCTTC.

J is TRBJ2-2 and V is TRBV30, with 7 bases that match TRBD1. V was clipped by 0 bases and J by 4 bases; unmatched bases: 2. Germline V gene data show CDR1 as GTSNPN and CDR2 as SVGIG (reference sequence). The CDR3 length is 14 residues. The CDR3 region is CAWSVQGSTGELFF. The CDR3 DNA is TGTGCCTGGAGTGTACAGGGGAGCACCGGGGAGCTGTTTTTT.

The genes are TRBV18 and TRBJ1-2, with D perhaps matching TRBD1 (5 bases). Trimming removed 1 base at V and 6 bases at J, with 12 bases between. Germline CDR1 KGHSH, CDR2 LQKENI. The CDR3 totals 14 residues. This CDR3 is CASSPLPGRDGYTF. Written as DNA, the CDR3 is TGTGCCAGCTCACCACTTCCAGGGCGAGATGGCTACACCTTC.

The CDR3 region has the DNA TGTGCCAGCAACCTTGCGGCTTCGTACAGGGTATCCGAGCAGTACTTC. This encodes CASNLAASYRVSEQYF. This sequence joins TRBV7-2 and TRBJ2-7; D is perhaps TRBD1 (6 bases). Per the germline V gene, CDR1 is SGHTA and CDR2 is FQGNSA. The CDR3 covers 16 residues. The germline V and J ends were trimmed by 7 bases and 6 bases, with 25 bases remaining between them. Full variable domain (remainder filled in from reference TRBV7-2 and TRBJ2-7): GAGVSQSPSNKVTEKGKDVELRCDPISGHTALYWYRQSLGQGLEFLIYFQGNSAPDKSGLPSDRFSAERTGGSVSTLTIQRTQQEDSAVYLCASNLAASYRVSEQYFGPGTRLTVT.

V gene TRBV24-1 combines with J gene TRBJ1-1; D might be TRBD1 (6 bases). This CDR3 region has 13 residues. Trimming shortened V by 7 bases and J by 0 bases, and 8 bases separated the two germline ends. Germline V gives CDR1 KGHDR, CDR2 SFDVKD. CDR3 in DNA: TGTGCCACCAGCAGGGGTATGAACACTGAAGCTTTCTTT. It encodes CATSRGMNTEAFF.

The V call is TRBV2, the J call TRBJ1-1; D is uncertain. The germline V and J ends were trimmed by 7 bases and 7 bases, with 16 bases remaining between them. The CDR3 sequence is 13 residues long. CDR1 and CDR2 from the germline V gene are SNHLY and FYNNEI. The CDR3 loop reads CASTSRSSHEAFF. CDR3 sequence (DNA): TGTGCCAGCACTTCACGGTCCTCCCATGAAGCTTTCTTT.

The sample holds a few counts of this clone. This chain connects TRBV28 to TRBJ2-5, with TRBD2 identical over 11 bases. Germline lookup yields CDR1 MDHEN and CDR2 SYDVKM. This CDR3 region has 17 residues. J gave up 3 bases and V 1 base, and 7 bases lay outside the gene matches. CDR3 region: CASSLFPGLAEKETQYF. CDR3 nucleotides: TGTGCCAGCAGTTTATTCCCGGGACTAGCGGAGAAAGAGACCCAGTACTTC.

This clone was observed once. The chain is built from TRBV4-1 and TRBJ2-5; 11 bases line up with TRBD2. V lost 4 bases, J lost 4 bases, and 2 bases stayed unmatched. This CDR3 spans 14 amino acids. CDR1 and CDR2 (germline): MGHRA, YSYEKL. CDR3 sequence (DNA): TGCGCCAGCAGCCGACTAGCGGGGCGAGAGACCCAGTACTTC. The encoded protein is CASSRLAGRETQYF.

The V call is TRBV3-1 (or the pseudogene TRBV3-2), the J call TRBJ1-1, with D unresolved. The germline V gene encodes CDR1 LGHDT and CDR2 YNNKEL (reference sequence). There are 14 residues in the CDR3. V was clipped by 1 base and J by 5 bases, with 11 bases between them. The CDR3 protein is CASSQGTWATEAFF. CDR3 nucleotide sequence: TGTGCCAGCAGCCAAGGAACTTGGGCGACTGAAGCTTTCTTT.

The sample holds one count of this clone. The germline gene is not matched at one end of the junction; a read error may be the cause. V and J are TRBV3-1 (or the pseudogene TRBV3-2) and TRBJ2-7; a possible D gene is TRBD1 (5 bases). The CDR3 consists of 12 residues. The germline CDR1 and CDR2 sequences are LGHDT and YNNKEL (reference sequence). The DNA of the CDR3 is TGTGCCAGCAGCCAAGAGGTAGGGGCGTTTGCCTTC. This sequence encodes CASSQEVGAFAF.

This clone was detected once. The rearrangement uses TRBV27 and TRBJ2-7; 11 bases map to TRBD2. Germline CDR1 MNHEY, CDR2 SMNVEV (reference sequence). V trimming: 6 bases; J trimming: 13 bases; junction bases outside the gene matches: 11. This CDR3 region has 13 residues. This CDR3 reads CASSPSGGPGIYF. CDR3 DNA: TGTGCCAGCAGCCCTAGCGGGGGGCCTGGAATATACTTC.

The chain links TRBV7-8 to TRBJ1-4; possible D gene TRBD1, 6 bases. CDR3 length: 13 residues. V gave up 8 bases and J gave up 7 bases, with 14 bases separating them. The germline V gene has CDR1 SGHVS and CDR2 FQNEAQ. The CDR3 nucleotides are TGTGCCAGCTCCAGGGGAATAATTGAAAAACTGTTTTTT. Protein: CASSRGIIEKLFF.

This clone was counted once. This chain links TRBV25-1 with TRBJ1-5, with a weak D call TRBD1 (6 bases). V was cut by 4 bases and J by 0 bases, with 10 bases left in between. Germline lookup yields CDR1 MGHDK and CDR2 SYGVNS. CDR3 length: 15 residues. The chain's CDR3 is CASSADSYSNQPQHF. The DNA for the CDR3 is TGTGCCAGCAGTGCGGACAGCTATAGCAATCAGCCCCAGCATTTT.

This chain uses TRBV19 with TRBJ2-1; TRBD1 matches at 10 bases. CDR3 size: 14 residues. Germline lookup yields CDR1 LNHDA and CDR2 SQIVND (reference sequence). Unmatched junction bases numbered 6, after V lost 9 bases and J lost 4 bases. The CDR3 sequence is CASSTGGHYNEQFF. CDR3 in DNA: TGTGCCAGCTCGACAGGGGGCCATTACAATGAGCAGTTCTTC.

The V call is TRBV5-5, the J call TRBJ1-5; D unclear. This CDR3 comprises 13 residues. The germline gives CDR1 SGHKS, CDR2 YYEKEE (reference sequence). Trimming cost V 4 bases and J 5 bases, with 10 bases left between them. The CDR3 region is CASSARRDQPQHF. As DNA, the CDR3 is TGTGCCAGCAGCGCCAGGCGTGATCAGCCCCAGCATTTT.

This clone was recorded once. The chain employs TRBV5-5 and TRBJ2-7; no clear D gene. Germline V gene sequence: CDR1 SGHKS, CDR2 YYEKEE (reference sequence). The CDR3 runs to 15 residues. V lost 5 bases and J lost 0, with 15 bases in between. DNA of the CDR3: TGTGCCAGCAGTGGCCAGGTGGGTGGCTCCTACGAGCAGTACTTC. Translation: CASSGQVGGSYEQYF.

The J gene is TRBJ2-2, the V gene TRBV28; no clear D gene. The germline CDR1 and CDR2 sequences are MDHEN and SYDVKM. The CDR3 contains 11 residues. Trimming removed 2 bases at V and 7 bases at J, with 2 bases between. The CDR3 region is CASSLRGELFF. CDR3 in DNA: TGTGCCAGCAGTTTACGCGGGGAGCTGTTTTTT.

The chain employs TRBV7-9 and TRBJ1-2; D may be TRBD1 (6 bases). CDR1 SEHNR and CDR2 FQNEAQ come from the germline V gene (reference sequence). CDR3 length equals 17 residues. V lost 4 bases and J lost 7, with 25 bases in between. This chain's CDR3 is CASSSGQTRGGGLGYTF. In DNA, the CDR3 is TGTGCCAGCAGCTCCGGACAGACGAGAGGGGGGGGCCTTGGCTACACCTTC.

The V gene is TRBV6-5, the J gene TRBJ1-5; 7 positions agree with TRBD1. The CDR3 is 13 amino acids. The trim removed 6 bases at V and 7 bases at J, leaving 6 bases unmatched. Germline assignment: CDR1 MNHEY and CDR2 SVGAGI. CDR3 residues: CASSPGTEQPQHF. Here the CDR3 DNA reads TGTGCCAGCAGCCCCGGGACAGAGCAGCCCCAGCATTTT.

This chain connects TRBV5-1 to TRBJ1-4; D ambiguous. The germline V gene has CDR1 SGHRS and CDR2 YFSETQ. CDR3 length equals 13 residues. The germline V and J ends were trimmed by 6 bases and 4 bases, with 10 bases remaining between them. The CDR3 DNA reads TGCGCCAGCAACGGCGGGAATAATGAAAAACTGTTTTTT. It specifies CASNGGNNEKLFF.

The rearrangement uses TRBV7-3 and TRBJ1-1; D is perhaps TRBD1 (5 bases). V dropped 6 bases and J dropped 1 base, with 9 bases sitting between them. Germline V gene lookup returns CDR1 SGHTA and CDR2 FQGTGA. CDR3 length equals 13 residues. As DNA, the CDR3 is TGTGCCAGCAGTCCTCAGGGGAACACTGAAGCTTTCTTT. Its translation is CASSPQGNTEAFF.

The chain is built from TRBV7-2 and TRBJ1-6; D remains ambiguous. Germline loops: CDR1 SGHTA, CDR2 FQGNSA. Trimming removed 2 bases from V and 11 bases from J, with 16 bases in between. The CDR3 has 15 residues. The chain's CDR3 is CASSLNLLYSAPLHF. The CDR3 DNA follows: TGTGCCAGCAGCTTAAACTTATTGTACTCGGCACCCCTCCACTTT.